This T cell receptor beta chain was recorded in a study of T cell responses to AZD1222 COVID-19 vaccine. The CDR3 consists of 13 residues. Germline CDR1 reads PRHDT; CDR2 reads FYEKMQ (reference sequence). Trimming took off 6 bases at V and 4 bases at J, with 11 bases between the two ends. Measured with immunoSEQ multiplex PCR; TCRdb has only the in-frame clones, and not every one. The top ten clones hold 2.9% of a sample with 80,000 or so clones, about 82% of them seen once. The receptor's source is an adult in good health. The chain combines TRBV13 with TRBJ2-3, with D possibly being TRBD2 (6 bases). The sequences come from peripheral blood, collected on day 0 of AZD1222 vaccination. The CDR3 loop is CASSGGRSDTQYF. In nucleotides, the CDR3 is TGTGCCAGCAGTGGGGGGAGATCAGATACGCAGTATTTT.